This T cell receptor beta chain was profiled in a study of T cell repertoires in cytomegalovirus infection (dated by TCRdb to between 2018 and 2020). Turning to the overall study: Because public TCR beta signatures pointed to carriage of CMV infection together with the matching HLA type, the HLA type of each donor mattered for the analysis.

On the study overall, not on this receptor specifically: The ex vivo response was dominated by HLA-C-restricted CMV-specific TCR beta clonotypes, which also provided the single most frequent clonotype in two of eight donors. Cumulative frequency of public TCR beta family members discriminated carriers of CMV infection plus the relevant HLA type in this cohort and an independent approximately 400-donor cohort.

Reads for this sample came from an Illumina HiSeq 1500. TCRdb took the public reads, trimmed them with fastp at Q25, ran MiXCR for clone calling and kept in-frame beta chains. Entries that share a CDR3 protein sequence are merged under the most common genes and DNA. This sample holds roughly 300,000 distinct CDR3 sequences; over 7.5% were observed only once. The ten largest clonotypes hold roughly 4.5% of the sample. This clonotype occurred a few times. Its recognized antigen is unknown. Base qualities were left out, and no much larger clone turns up one base away. The TCR comes from a human donor in good health (CMV status not recorded). Some clones in this sample may be carry-over from other donors' samples. Sequenced sample: PBMCs.

The nucleotide sequence is TGTGCCATCAGCTTAGACAGGAAGGATACTGAAGCTTTCTTT. It encodes CAISLDRKDTEAFF. The V gene is TRBV10-3 and the J gene is TRBJ1-1; TRBD1 could be the D gene, as 6 bases match. V is clipped by 6 bases and J by 5 bases, and the sequence between their germline boundaries is 16 bases long. From cysteine to phenylalanine, the CDR3 is 14 amino acids long. Only the CDR3 DNA is retained, 42 bases long and in frame from the first base. CDR1 is given as ENHRY and CDR2 as SYGVKD, both from the germline V gene.